Following are 19 T cell receptor beta chains from one sample sequenced in a study of CD8+CD57+ T cells in acquired aplastic anemia. Whole-study findings and limits: Among patients, total CD4+ and CD8+ pools exceeded CD8+CD57+ cells in diversity.

Sequencing was done on patients that had shown CD8+CD57+ cell expansion by flow cytometry. For these receptors, no antigen is known. TCR beta VDJ and CDR3 profiling used genomic DNA as template. TCRdb recomputed calls from the reads with MiXCR, one row per CDR3 protein. The table includes about 20,000 distinct CDR3 sequences, under 40% detected once. What was sequenced was CD8+CD57+ T cells sorted from PBMCs. Subset denoted: bead-enriched CD8+CD57+ effector memory T cells from SAA patients. These receptors were collected from a human donor with aplastic anemia.

The sample holds one count of this clonotype. The chain employs TRBV9 and TRBJ2-4; 9 bases align to TRBD1. CDR3 length: 14 residues. V gave up 3 bases and J gave up 6 bases; unmatched junction bases: 4. From germline, CDR1 is SGDLS and CDR2 YYNGEE. CDR3 sequence: CASSARQGGNIQYF. CDR3 nucleotide sequence: TGTGCCAGCAGCGCGCGACAGGGGGGAAACATTCAGTACTTC.

This clonotype has more than one count but fewer than ten. The CDR3 coding sequence is TGTGCCAGTAGTATCGGAGGACAGGGTTACGAGCAGTACTTC. As protein: CASSIGGQGYEQYF. The chain combines TRBV19 with TRBJ2-7; TRBD1 aligns across 8 bases. This CDR3 contains 14 residues. The germline V gene has CDR1 LNHDA and CDR2 SQIVND (reference sequence). J was trimmed by 4 bases and V by 3 bases; bases with no gene match: 5.

The rearrangement joins TRBV15 to TRBJ2-1; 9 nucleotides align to TRBD1. V lost 3 bases, J lost 7 bases, and 13 bases stayed unmatched. This CDR3 is built from 17 residues. Germline V gene sequence: CDR1 LNHNV, CDR2 YYDKDF (reference sequence). The CDR3 reads CATSSSRSGQGANEQFF. The DNA of the CDR3 is TGTGCCACCAGCAGCTCCAGGTCGGGACAGGGTGCTAATGAGCAGTTCTTC.

This chain links TRBV7-9 with TRBJ1-3; a weak D match, TRBD1 (5 bases). Per germline, CDR1 SEHNR and CDR2 FQNEAQ (reference sequence). This CDR3 spans 15 amino acids. V gave up 5 bases and J gave up 0 bases, with 11 bases separating them. This CDR3 is CASSQTASSGNTIYF. The DNA for the CDR3 is TGTGCCAGCAGCCAGACAGCCAGCTCTGGAAACACCATATATTTT.

The chain links TRBV7-2 to TRBJ2-7; D might be TRBD1 (6 bases). This CDR3 has 14 amino acids. Germline lookup yields CDR1 SGHTA and CDR2 FQGNSA. The V gene lost 7 bases and the J gene lost 1 base, with 14 bases spanning the gap. CDR3 DNA sequence: TGTGCCAGCACCCGAATGCAGGGGTCCTACGAGCAGTACTTC. This codes for CASTRMQGSYEQYF.

This clonotype was seen a handful of times. The rearrangement joins TRBV25-1 to TRBJ2-7; D possibly uses TRBD1 or TRBD2 (6 bases each). CDR3 length equals 15 residues. CDR1 and CDR2 from the germline V gene are MGHDK and SYGVNS. Between the trimmed V and J ends, which lost 3 bases and 2 bases, there was a span of 14 bases. CDR3 loop: CASSDGGPNPYEQYF. The CDR3 DNA reads as TGTGCCAGCAGTGACGGGGGCCCGAACCCCTACGAGCAGTACTTC.

The chain combines TRBV12-3 or TRBV12-4 with TRBJ2-1; a possible D gene is TRBD1 (5 bases). Between the trimmed V and J ends, which lost 1 base and 5 bases, there was a span of 6 bases. This CDR3 spans 13 amino acids. The CDR3 bases are TGTGCCAGCAGTTTAGGACAGAACAATGAGCAGTTCTTC. Encoded protein: CASSLGQNNEQFF.

This clonotype was counted a single time. This chain uses TRBV20-1 with TRBJ2-5; perhaps D is TRBD1 or TRBD2 (5 bases each). This CDR3 comprises 14 residues. V lost 1 base, J lost 5 bases, and 14 bases lay in between. Germline V gene data show CDR1 as DFQATT and CDR2 as SNEGSKA (reference sequence). CDR3: CSARAPGRGETQYF. CDR3 coding DNA: TGCAGTGCTAGAGCTCCAGGGCGAGGGGAGACCCAGTACTTC.

V and J are TRBV3-1 and TRBJ2-7; unclear D gene. The length of the CDR3 is 12 residues. Germline CDR1 is LGHDT and CDR2 is YNNKEL (reference sequence). V dropped 1 base and J dropped 4 bases, with 5 bases sitting between them. The CDR3 DNA reads TGTGCCAGCAGCCAAGTCGGTTACGAGCAGTACTTC. This sequence encodes CASSQVGYEQYF.

The V gene is TRBV7-2, the J gene TRBJ2-1; D possibly matches TRBD1 or TRBD2 (5 bases each). This CDR3 is built from 15 residues. The V end lost 3 bases, the J end lost 10 bases, and 19 bases lay between the germline ends. Germline V gene data show CDR1 as SGHTA and CDR2 as FQGNSA. Here the CDR3 DNA reads TGTGCCAGCAGCTTCACCGGGACGGTGTCTGGGGAGCAGTTCTTC. Amino acids: CASSFTGTVSGEQFF.

CDR3 nucleotide sequence: TGTGCCAGCAGCTTAACCCAGGGTGATGGCTACACCTTC. It codes for CASSLTQGDGYTF. J is TRBJ1-2 and V is TRBV7-3; a weak D match, TRBD1 (5 bases). The CDR3 runs to 13 residues. Trimming stripped 0 bases from V and 6 bases from J, with 8 bases between. Germline V gives CDR1 SGHTA, CDR2 FQGTGA.

This clonotype was picked up a small number of times. This chain connects TRBV29-1 to TRBJ1-1, with D perhaps matching TRBD1 (5 bases). With 4 bases removed from V and 6 bases from J, the gap between germline ends came to 18 bases. The CDR3 totals 14 residues. Germline assignment: CDR1 SQVTM and CDR2 ANQGSEA. The CDR3 loop reads CSVVVRAQGAEAFF. For the CDR3, the DNA is TGCAGCGTTGTTGTGAGGGCCCAGGGCGCTGAAGCTTTCTTT.

This clonotype was seen only a few times. The chain carries TRBV19 and TRBJ1-6; D not resolved. Trimming pared 4 bases from V and 8 bases from J, leaving 9 bases between. Germline CDR1 and CDR2: LNHDA and SQIVND (reference sequence). The CDR3 sequence is 13 residues long. The CDR3 coding sequence is TGTGCCAGTAGTACCCGCGCCTATTCACCCCTCCACTTT. This codes for CASSTRAYSPLHF.

V gene TRBV20-1 combines with J gene TRBJ1-5; 10 bases map to TRBD1. This CDR3 region has 15 residues. Germline loops: CDR1 DFQATT, CDR2 SNEGSKA (reference sequence). V gave up 6 bases and J gave up 2 bases; unmatched junction bases: 7. The CDR3: CSATGTGDGNQPQHF. In nucleotides, the CDR3 is TGCAGTGCGACCGGGACAGGGGACGGCAATCAGCCCCAGCATTTT.

This clonotype was observed a handful of times. This chain's CDR3 is CSVRDSHTDTQYF. In nucleotides, the CDR3 is TGCAGTGTCCGGGACTCACACACAGATACGCAGTATTTT. The chain couples TRBV20-1 to TRBJ2-3; D possibly corresponds to TRBD2 (6 bases). This CDR3 spans 13 amino acids. Germline V gene data show CDR1 as DFQATT and CDR2 as SNEGSKA (reference sequence). The V end was cut by 7 bases, the J end by 2 bases, with 13 bases between.

This rearrangement joins TRBV7-2 to TRBJ2-6, with D perhaps TRBD2 (5 bases). From germline, CDR1 is SGHTA and CDR2 FQGNSA. The CDR3 has 14 amino acids. The V gene lost 7 bases and the J gene lost 2 bases, with 9 bases spanning the gap. The CDR3 sequence is CASTRETGANVLTF. The CDR3 nucleotides read TGTGCCAGCACCCGGGAAACTGGGGCCAACGTCCTGACTTTC.

Of note for this clonotype: A much larger clone differs from this one at a single base, so this may be a read error. V is TRBV7-7 and J is TRBJ2-1; tentative D call: TRBD2 (6 bases). The germline CDR1 and CDR2 sequences are SSHAT and FNYEAQ (reference sequence). There are 11 residues in the CDR3. The CDR3: CASGSGNEQFF. The CDR3 nucleotides are TGTGCTAGCGGCTCCGGCAATGAGCAGTTCTTC. Together with reference TRBV7-7 and TRBJ2-1, the CDR3 gives the full variable domain: GAGVSQSPRYKVTKRGQDVTLRCDPISSHATLYWYQQALGQGPEFLTYFNYEAQPDKSGLPSDRFSAERPEGSISTLTIQRTEQRDSAMYRCASGSGNEQFFGPGTRLTVL.

This clonotype was detected only a few times. The J gene is TRBJ2-3, the V gene TRBV19; 13 nucleotides match TRBD2. V gave up 4 bases and J gave up 2 bases; unmatched junction bases: 9. The germline CDR1 and CDR2 sequences are LNHDA and SQIVND (reference sequence). This CDR3 has 18 residues. CDR3 nucleotide sequence: TGTGCCAGTAGTACCGCAACGGGACTAGCGGGATCCACAGATACGCAGTATTTT. Protein sequence: CASSTATGLAGSTDTQYF.

In its sample, this clonotype was seen a few times. The chain links TRBV5-4 to TRBJ2-7; D remains unclear. The germline CDR1 and CDR2 sequences are SGHNT and YYREEE (reference sequence). This CDR3 comprises 12 residues. V was clipped by 2 bases and J by 6 bases, with 9 bases between them. The CDR3 DNA follows: TGTGCCAGCAGCTTTGGACCCTCCGAGCAGTACTTC. This sequence encodes CASSFGPSEQYF. Full variable domain (rest looked up from reference TRBV5-4 and TRBJ2-7): ETGVTQSPTHLIKTRGQQVTLRCSSQSGHNTVSWYQQALGQGPQFIFQYYREEENGRGNFPPRFSGLQFPNYSSELNVNALELDDSALYLCASSFGPSEQYFGPGTRLTVT.